This TCR beta chain derives from a study of blood T cell repertoires in COVID-19. The overall study: Both acute and convalescent COVID-19 samples were obtained from the United States, Italy and Spain. Nucleic acid was either cDNA or gDNA, and it came from T cells, B-cell-depleted T cells, or PBMCs.

The CDR3 covers 15 residues. CDR1 is SNHLY, CDR2 FYNNEI, per germline. V dropped 0 bases and J dropped 1 base, with 10 bases sitting between them. Authors' analysis steps: Scientists estimated how many nucleated cells there were by amplifying reference gene primers. Profiled with immunoSEQ multiplex PCR; TCRdb holds only in-frame clones, not every one. The DNA was the basis for D and trimming; V, J and clone size are from that table. The data hold around 320,000 clones, with approximately 86% observed a single time. The receptor's source is a man between 18 and 29 years old with active or convalescent COVID-19. The sequencing input was peripheral blood. The chain carries TRBV2 and TRBJ2-7; the D is unclear. The CDR3 region has the DNA TGTGCCAGCAGTGAAGCGATTGACATTTCCTACGAGCAGTACTTC. Protein: CASSEAIDISYEQYF. The variable domain in full, with the rest retrieved from reference TRBV2 and TRBJ2-7, is EPEVTQTPSHQVTQMGQEVILRCVPISNHLYFYWYRQILGQKVEFLVSFYNNEISEKSEIFDDQFSVERPDGSNFTLKIRSTKLEDSAMYFCASSEAIDISYEQYFGPGTRLTVT.